Below are 26 T cell receptor beta chains sequenced from a single sample in a study of blood T cell repertoires in COVID-19. Using immunoSEQ multiplex PCR, the repertoire was profiled, and TCRdb retains in-frame clones only, with some absent. The sample yields some 230,000 clones, approximately 82% seen once. Sequenced: PBMCs or T cells enriched from blood (not recorded which). The receptors shown here come from a man aged 35-49 years who had recovered from COVID-19.

In its sample, this clone was seen a few times. The chain combines TRBV7-6 with TRBJ1-2; 10 positions agree with TRBD1. Germline CDR1 and CDR2: SGHVS and FNYEAQ. With 5 bases clipped from V and 6 bases from J, the junction kept 3 bases outside the gene matches. The CDR3 extends over 13 amino acids. In nucleotides, the CDR3 is TGTGCCAGCAGCCGACAGGGGGCTGATGGCTACACCTTC. This codes for CASSRQGADGYTF.

J is TRBJ1-6 and V is TRBV2, with TRBD1 matching over 9 bases. Looked up from germline, CDR1 is SNHLY and CDR2 is FYNNEI. V shed 6 bases and J 9 bases; nucleotides not matched to a gene: 0. CDR3 length: 12 residues. The chain's CDR3 is CASRGQGSPLHF. The DNA of the CDR3 is TGTGCCAGCAGGGGACAGGGTTCACCCCTCCACTTT.

This clone was detected once. J is TRBJ1-3 and V is TRBV5-1; tentative D call: TRBD1 (6 bases). This CDR3 contains 16 residues. V lost 0 bases and J lost 2, with 12 bases in between. Germline V lookup: CDR1 SGHRS, CDR2 YFSETQ. The CDR3 coding sequence is TGCGCCAGCAGCTTGGAGAGACAGGCCACTGGAAACACCATATATTTT. Protein sequence: CASSLERQATGNTIYF.

There are a few counts of this clone. The chain is built from TRBV9 and TRBJ2-2; 9 bases agree with TRBD2. After removal of 2 bases from V and 6 bases from J, the junction contained 5 bases not matched to a gene. The CDR3 length is 15 residues. CDR1 and CDR2 (germline): SGDLS, YYNGEE. The CDR3 DNA follows: TGTGCCAGCAGCGTGGGGGGACTAGCCGCCGGGGAGCTGTTTTTT. It codes for CASSVGGLAAGELFF. Together with reference TRBV9 and TRBJ2-2, the CDR3 gives the full variable domain: DSGVTQTPKHLITATGQRVTLRCSPRSGDLSVYWYQQSLDQGLQFLIQYYNGEERAKGNILERFSAQQFPDLHSELNLSSLELGDSALYFCASSVGGLAAGELFFGEGSRLTVL.

This chain links TRBV27 with TRBJ2-1; D is possibly TRBD2 (5 bases). Looked up from germline, CDR1 is MNHEY and CDR2 is SMNVEV (reference sequence). V lost 2 bases to trimming and J lost 3 bases, with 17 bases between them. The CDR3 consists of 17 residues. As DNA, the CDR3 is TGTGCCAGCAGTTTAGTGCCCCCAGCGGACCTCTACAATGAGCAGTTCTTC. Amino acids: CASSLVPPADLYNEQFF.

The table lists this clone with a few counts. J is TRBJ2-1 and V is TRBV7-3, with TRBD2 matching over 10 bases. Trimming cost V 5 bases and J 10 bases; bases outside gene matches: 11. CDR1 is SGHTA and CDR2 is FQGTGA in the germline V gene. This CDR3 comprises 15 residues. CDR3 bases: TGTGCCAGCAGCCCGGGACTAGCGTATAGGATGGAGCAGTTCTTC. Amino acid sequence: CASSPGLAYRMEQFF.

The J gene is TRBJ2-3, the V gene TRBV24-1, with D possibly being TRBD1 (5 bases). The CDR3 runs to 14 residues. The germline V gene has CDR1 KGHDR and CDR2 SFDVKD. Trimming took off 4 bases at V and 5 bases at J, with 12 bases between the two ends. CDR3 coding DNA: TGTGCCACCAGTGAAGGGGTGCAGGTAGATACGCAGTATTTT. Amino acid sequence: CATSEGVQVDTQYF.

The chain is built from TRBV5-1 and TRBJ1-1; no clear D. CDR3 length: 14 amino acids. V gave up 5 bases and J gave up 4 bases, with 15 bases separating them. Germline V gene lookup returns CDR1 SGHRS and CDR2 YFSETQ. Written as DNA, the CDR3 is TGCGCCAGCAGATCCGCCGGCGGGCTCACTGAAGCTTTCTTT. Protein sequence: CASRSAGGLTEAFF.

The V call is TRBV6-2 or TRBV6-3, the J call TRBJ1-5; D may be TRBD1 (5 bases). V was cut by 5 bases and J by 4 bases, with 12 bases left in between. Germline V gives CDR1 MNHEY, CDR2 SVGEGT. CDR3 size: 14 residues. Written as DNA, the CDR3 is TGTGCCAGCAGTATCGGGGGTCGGAATCAGCCCCAGCATTTT. This codes for CASSIGGRNQPQHF.

The chain carries TRBV24-1 and TRBJ2-1; D possibly corresponds to TRBD2 (6 bases). The V gene's germline CDR1 is KGHDR and CDR2 SFDVKD. CDR3 length: 15 amino acids. V was cut by 3 bases and J by 4 bases, with 12 bases left in between. CDR3 nucleotides: TGTGCCACCAGTGATGCCGGGACTCAGTACAATGAGCAGTTCTTC. Protein sequence: CATSDAGTQYNEQFF.

The chain carries TRBV2 and TRBJ1-2; D might be TRBD1 (6 bases). V dropped 3 bases and J dropped 8 bases, with 10 bases sitting between them. CDR1 and CDR2 from the germline V gene are SNHLY and FYNNEI. This CDR3 has 12 residues. The CDR3 nucleotides read TGTGCCAGCAGTGACAGGGGATGGGGCTACACCTTC. Translated, it gives CASSDRGWGYTF.

This clone was picked up many times. The chain uses TRBV5-4 and TRBJ1-2; D not certain. The germline V gene encodes CDR1 SGHNT and CDR2 YYREEE (reference sequence). The CDR3 runs 15 residues. Trimming shortened V by 1 base and J by 4 bases, and 14 bases separated the two germline ends. CDR3 DNA: TGTGCCAGCAGCTTGACGGCAGGAGAGGGCTATGGCTACACCTTC. This sequence encodes CASSLTAGEGYGYTF.

V usage is TRBV2 and J usage is TRBJ2-1; TRBD2 matches at 13 bases. V was pared by 5 bases and J by 4 bases, with 5 bases of the junction left unmatched. CDR3 length: 16 amino acids. In germline, CDR1 is SNHLY, CDR2 FYNNEI. This chain's CDR3 is CASSRGLAGAYNEQFF. The CDR3 DNA is TGTGCCAGCAGTAGAGGACTAGCGGGGGCGTACAATGAGCAGTTCTTC.

The chain employs TRBV9 and TRBJ1-1; D is undetermined. The CDR3 is 13 residues long. Germline CDR1 and CDR2: SGDLS and YYNGEE. The V and J ends lost 2 bases and 3 bases respectively, with 8 bases between them. DNA of the CDR3: TGTGCCAGCAGCGTCACGACATACACTGAAGCTTTCTTT. Protein product: CASSVTTYTEAFF.

This chain links TRBV5-5 with TRBJ2-7; D not certain. CDR3 length equals 12 residues. The V gene's germline CDR1 is SGHKS and CDR2 YYEKEE (reference sequence). Trimming stripped 0 bases from V and 1 base from J, with 2 bases between. The CDR3 DNA follows: TGTGCCAGCAGCTTGGCTTCCTACGAGCAGTACTTC. Its protein product is CASSLASYEQYF.

This rearrangement joins TRBV7-2 to TRBJ2-7; TRBD1 matches 7 bases. V shed 5 bases and J 2 bases; nucleotides not matched to a gene: 9. CDR1 and CDR2 (germline): SGHTA, FQGNSA. The CDR3 sequence is 15 residues long. CDR3 in DNA: TGTGCCAGCAGCATAGACAGGGACGGAACCTACGAGCAGTACTTC. Residues: CASSIDRDGTYEQYF. The whole variable domain, remainder taken from reference TRBV7-2 and TRBJ2-7, is GAGVSQSPSNKVTEKGKDVELRCDPISGHTALYWYRQSLGQGLEFLIYFQGNSAPDKSGLPSDRFSAERTGGSVSTLTIQRTQQEDSAVYLCASSIDRDGTYEQYFGPGTRLTVT.

This rearrangement joins TRBV2 to TRBJ1-5, with D possibly being TRBD1 (6 bases). V lost 10 bases, J lost 6 bases, and 16 bases lay in between. Germline CDR1 reads SNHLY; CDR2 reads FYNNEI. This CDR3 region has 13 residues. The CDR3 here is CATCPTGSQPQHF. The CDR3 DNA is TGTGCCACCTGCCCCACAGGGTCTCAGCCCCAGCATTTT.

The chain has TRBV5-4 and TRBJ1-2; possibly TRBD1 for D (5 bases). This CDR3 comprises 14 residues. Looked up from germline, CDR1 is SGHNT and CDR2 is YYREEE (reference sequence). Trimming cost V 4 bases and J 5 bases, with 15 bases left between them. CDR3 nucleotide sequence: TGTGCCAGCAGCGGGGCGGACGGCCGTTATGGCTACACCTTC. It translates to CASSGADGRYGYTF.

J is TRBJ2-7 and V is TRBV11-2; 9 bases map to TRBD1. This CDR3 is built from 15 residues. The germline gives CDR1 SGHAT, CDR2 FQNNGV. V lost 3 bases, J lost 7 bases, and 10 bases stayed unmatched. The CDR3 DNA reads as TGTGCCAGCAGCTTCGGCGGGACAGGGTCGGGAGAGCAGTACTTC. This gives the protein CASSFGGTGSGEQYF.

V usage is TRBV7-9 and J usage is TRBJ1-5; tentatively, D is TRBD1 (6 bases). Germline lookup yields CDR1 SEHNR and CDR2 FQNEAQ (reference sequence). V lost 6 bases and J 4 bases, leaving 10 bases between the germline ends. The CDR3 is 13 residues long. The CDR3 nucleotides are TGTGCCAGCAGTTACACAGGGAATCAGCCCCAGCATTTT. Protein product: CASSYTGNQPQHF. The full variable domain, its missing parts supplied by reference TRBV7-9 and TRBJ1-5, is DTGVSQNPRHKITKRGQNVTFRCDPISEHNRLYWYRQTLGQGPEFLTYFQNEAQLEKSRLLSDRFSAERPKGSFSTLEIQRTEQGDSAMYLCASSYTGNQPQHFGDGTRLSIL.

CDR3 sequence: CASRFPGEGGYTF. The DNA of the CDR3 is TGTGCCAGCAGGTTCCCAGGGGAAGGAGGCTACACCTTC. The chain uses TRBV6-8 and TRBJ1-2; D is perhaps TRBD1 (6 bases). CDR3 length equals 13 residues. With 6 bases removed from V and 8 bases from J, the gap between germline ends came to 16 bases. CDR1 is MNHGY and CDR2 is SAAAGT in the germline V gene.

This clone was seen once. The chain combines TRBV14 with TRBJ2-3, with a weak D call TRBD1 (6 bases). V lost 1 base and J lost 3, with 11 bases in between. CDR3 length: 15 residues. Germline V lookup: CDR1 SGHDN, CDR2 FVKESK. The CDR3 nucleotides are TGTGCCAGCAGCCAAGTCAGGGGAAAGACAGATACGCAGTATTTT. It encodes CASSQVRGKTDTQYF.

The rearrangement uses TRBV19 and TRBJ1-4; 8 bases agree with TRBD1. This CDR3 has 15 residues. CDR1 is LNHDA and CDR2 is SQIVND in the germline V gene (reference sequence). V shed 4 bases, J shed 0 bases, and the junction held 1 base outside the gene matches. CDR3 amino acids: CASSTGQATNEKLFF. CDR3 nucleotides: TGTGCCAGTAGTACGGGACAGGCAACTAATGAAAAACTGTTTTTT.

The J gene is TRBJ1-5, the V gene TRBV30; TRBD1 agrees at 10 bases. Germline values: CDR1 GTSNPN, CDR2 SVGIG (reference sequence). This CDR3 has 14 residues. V was pared by 4 bases and J by 6 bases, with 6 bases of the junction left unmatched. CDR3 nucleotides: TGTGCCTGGACACCGGGACAGGGGACTCAGCCCCAGCATTTT. Amino acids: CAWTPGQGTQPQHF.

The rearrangement links TRBV7-9 to TRBJ1-5, with D perhaps TRBD1 (5 bases). This CDR3 contains 15 residues. Trimming removed 8 bases at V and 0 bases at J, with 14 bases between. CDR1 is SEHNR, CDR2 FQNEAQ, per germline (reference sequence). The CDR3 nucleotides are TGTGCCAGCTTTACAGGATCTTATAGCAATCAGCCCCAGCATTTT. Protein: CASFTGSYSNQPQHF.

This chain joins TRBV4-2 and TRBJ1-1, with D tentatively TRBD1 (5 bases). The CDR3 runs 14 residues. With 4 bases removed from V and 4 bases from J, the gap between germline ends came to 13 bases. CDR1 LGHNA and CDR2 YNFKEQ come from the germline V gene. CDR3: CASSPDMFGTEAFF. In DNA form, the CDR3 reads TGTGCCAGCAGCCCGGACATGTTCGGCACTGAAGCTTTCTTT.